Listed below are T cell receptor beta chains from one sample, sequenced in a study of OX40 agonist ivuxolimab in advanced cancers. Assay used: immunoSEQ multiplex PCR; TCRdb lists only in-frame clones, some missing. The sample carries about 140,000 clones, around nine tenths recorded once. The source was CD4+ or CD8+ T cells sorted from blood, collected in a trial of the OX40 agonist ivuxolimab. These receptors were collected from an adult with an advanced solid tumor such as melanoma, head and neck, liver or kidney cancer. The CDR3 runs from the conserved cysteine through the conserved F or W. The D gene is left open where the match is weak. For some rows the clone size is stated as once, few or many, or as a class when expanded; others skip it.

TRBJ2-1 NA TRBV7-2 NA CASSPESVGVIYNEQFF TGTGCCAGCAGCCCAGAATCAGTTGGGGTTATCTACAATGAGCAGTTCTTC
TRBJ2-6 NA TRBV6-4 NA CASSASGANVLTF TGTGCCAGCAGTGCCTCTGGGGCCAACGTCCTGACTTTC
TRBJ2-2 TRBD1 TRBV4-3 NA CASSQQGAGTGELFF TGCGCCAGCAGCCAACAGGGGGCCGGCACCGGGGAGCTGTTTTTT
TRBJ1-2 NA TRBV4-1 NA CASSHLTGTSSASYGYTF TGCGCCAGCAGCCACTTGACAGGCACGTCTTCTGCAAGCTATGGCTACACCTTC
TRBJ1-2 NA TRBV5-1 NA CASSSTGPGGYTF TGCGCCAGCAGCTCGACCGGACCGGGCGGCTACACCTTC
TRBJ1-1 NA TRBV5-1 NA CASSLESRQKNTEAFF TGCGCCAGCAGCTTGGAATCTAGACAGAAGAACACTGAAGCTTTCTTT
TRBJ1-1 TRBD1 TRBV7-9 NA CASSPGGGRDTEAFF TGTGCCAGCAGCCCAGGGGGGGGGCGCGACACTGAAGCTTTCTTT
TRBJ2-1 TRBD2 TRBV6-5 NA CAAGSGRSLRRFF TGTGCCGCTGGTAGCGGGAGAAGTCTAAGGCGATTCTTC
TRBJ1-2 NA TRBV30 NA CAWYRGGYTF TGTGCCTGGTACCGCGGGGGCTACACCTTC
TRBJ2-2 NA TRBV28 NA CASSRSGNTGELFF TGTGCCAGCAGTCGTTCTGGAAACACCGGGGAGCTGTTTTTT
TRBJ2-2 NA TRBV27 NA CASSQRGDTGELFF TGTGCCAGCAGTCAGCGAGGGGACACCGGGGAGCTGTTTTTT
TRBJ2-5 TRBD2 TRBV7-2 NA CASRRRTSGRAEETQYF TGTGCCAGCAGACGAAGGACTAGCGGGAGGGCCGAAGAGACCCAGTACTTC
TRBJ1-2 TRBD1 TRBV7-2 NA CASSFRGQGTDGYTF TGTGCCAGCAGCTTTCGCGGACAGGGAACGGATGGCTACACCTTC
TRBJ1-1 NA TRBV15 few CATSRAVRREDRVMNTEAFF TGTGCCACCAGCAGAGCGGTACGTAGGGAAGATCGTGTCATGAACACTGAAGCTTTCTTT
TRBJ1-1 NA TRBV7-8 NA CASSQGEYTEAFF TGTGCCAGCAGCCAAGGGGAGTATACTGAAGCTTTCTTT
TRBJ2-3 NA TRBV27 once CASSLGSLQGDTQYF TGTGCCAGCAGTTTAGGATCCCTCCAGGGGGATACGCAGTATTTT
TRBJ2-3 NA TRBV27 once CASSLLRGGTDTQYF TGTGCCAGCAGTTTGTTGCGCGGGGGCACAGATACGCAGTATTTT
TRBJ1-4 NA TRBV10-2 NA CASSGNSATNEKLFF TGCGCCAGCAGTGGAAACAGCGCAACTAATGAAAAACTGTTTTTT
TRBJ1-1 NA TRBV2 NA CASTEGRMTEAFF TGTGCCAGCACCGAGGGGAGGATGACTGAAGCTTTCTTT
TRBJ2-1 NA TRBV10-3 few CAIKAAGSGEQFF TGTGCCATCAAAGCCGCAGGGTCGGGGGAGCAGTTCTTC
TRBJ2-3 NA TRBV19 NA CASSIDHRETDTQYF TGTGCCAGTAGTATAGATCATAGGGAAACAGATACGCAGTATTTT
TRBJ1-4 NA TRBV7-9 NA CASSFNSQNEKLFF TGTGCCAGCAGCTTTAACAGCCAAAATGAAAAACTGTTTTTT
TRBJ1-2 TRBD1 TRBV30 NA CAWSVGTGDGYTF TGTGCCTGGAGTGTAGGTACAGGGGATGGCTACACCTTC
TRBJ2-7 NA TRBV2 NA CASSETLGPGPYEQYF TGTGCCAGCAGTGAAACTCTGGGACCCGGGCCTTACGAGCAGTACTTC
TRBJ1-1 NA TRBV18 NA CASSPSRGSMNTEAFF TGTGCCAGCTCACCCTCCAGGGGCTCGATGAACACTGAAGCTTTCTTT
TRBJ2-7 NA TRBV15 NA CATSRDLVTPTYEQYF TGTGCCACCAGCAGAGATCTGGTGACACCAACCTACGAGCAGTACTTC
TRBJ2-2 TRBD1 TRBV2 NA CASSPWTGSNTGELFF TGTGCCAGCAGTCCTTGGACAGGTTCTAACACCGGGGAGCTGTTTTTT
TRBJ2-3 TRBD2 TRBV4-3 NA CASSLGLAGGRSTDTQYF TGCGCCAGCAGCCTAGGACTAGCGGGAGGCCGCAGCACAGATACGCAGTATTTT
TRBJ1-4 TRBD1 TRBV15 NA CATSREGTGEEKLFF TGTGCCACCAGCAGAGAGGGGACAGGGGAAGAAAAACTGTTTTTT
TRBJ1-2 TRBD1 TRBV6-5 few CASKKQGEGGYTF TGTGCCAGCAAGAAACAGGGGGAGGGAGGCTACACCTTC
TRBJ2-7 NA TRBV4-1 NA CASSLGVAGSYEQYF TGCGCCAGCAGCCTGGGGGTGGCAGGCTCCTACGAGCAGTACTTC
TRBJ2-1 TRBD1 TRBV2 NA CASRTRDRGVNEQFF TGTGCCAGCAGGACCAGGGACAGGGGTGTGAATGAGCAGTTCTTC
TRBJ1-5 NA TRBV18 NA CASSIMGEPQHF TGTGCCAGCTCGATTATGGGAGAGCCCCAGCATTTT
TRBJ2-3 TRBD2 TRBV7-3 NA CASSLNSGRSDTQYF TGTGCCAGCAGCTTAAATAGCGGGAGATCAGATACGCAGTATTTT
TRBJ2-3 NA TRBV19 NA CASAPGPSTDTQYF TGTGCCAGCGCACCGGGACCGAGCACAGATACGCAGTATTTT
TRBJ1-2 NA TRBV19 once CATDSEYGYTF TGTGCCACCGACAGCGAATATGGCTACACCTTC
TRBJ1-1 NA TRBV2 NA CASSDPPTGFTEAFF TGTGCCAGCAGTGATCCCCCCACAGGGTTCACTGAAGCTTTCTTT
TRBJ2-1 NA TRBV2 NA CASKSTGPLTGEQFF TGTGCCAGCAAATCCACGGGACCCCTTACCGGTGAGCAGTTCTTC
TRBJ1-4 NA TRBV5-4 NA CASSQGLSSRNEKLFF TGTGCCAGCAGCCAGGGCCTCAGTTCCCGTAATGAAAAACTGTTTTTT
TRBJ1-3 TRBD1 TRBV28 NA CASSLTGAAGNTIYF TGTGCCAGCAGCCTCACAGGGGCTGCTGGAAACACCATATATTTT
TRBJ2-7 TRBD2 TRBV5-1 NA CASSLAGGPYEQYF TGCGCCAGCAGCTTAGCGGGAGGCCCCTACGAGCAGTACTTC
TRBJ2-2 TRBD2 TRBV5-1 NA CASSLSLAGGPTGELFF TGCGCCAGCAGCTTGAGCCTAGCGGGAGGGCCGACCGGGGAGCTGTTTTTT
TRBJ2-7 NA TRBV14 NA CASSLYPRQIFYEQYF TGTGCCAGCAGCCTCTACCCTCGACAGATCTTCTACGAGCAGTACTTC
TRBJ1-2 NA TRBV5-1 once CASSFSDNRGYTF TGCGCCAGCAGCTTTTCCGACAACCGTGGCTACACCTTC
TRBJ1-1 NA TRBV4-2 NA CASSQEGGFEGRRAFF TGTGCCAGCAGCCAAGAGGGGGGCTTCGAGGGGCGGCGAGCTTTCTTT
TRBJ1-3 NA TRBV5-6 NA CASSLGGGNSGNTIYF TGTGCCAGCAGCTTGGGGGGTGGGAACTCTGGAAACACCATATATTTT
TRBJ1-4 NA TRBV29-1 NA CSVGASGTNEKLFF TGCAGCGTTGGGGCCTCAGGGACTAATGAAAAACTGTTTTTT
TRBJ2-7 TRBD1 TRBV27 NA CASSSGTGEYEQYF TGTGCCAGCAGCTCCGGGACAGGGGAATACGAGCAGTACTTC
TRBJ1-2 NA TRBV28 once CASRSPRRARGYTF TGTGCCAGCAGGAGCCCGAGACGGGCTCGGGGCTACACCTTC
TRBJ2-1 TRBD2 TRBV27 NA CASRLLAGGPYDEQFF TGTGCCAGCAGGTTACTAGCGGGAGGGCCATATGATGAGCAGTTCTTC
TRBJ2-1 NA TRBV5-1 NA CASSQRGSYNEQFF TGCGCCAGCTCACAAAGGGGTTCCTACAATGAGCAGTTCTTC
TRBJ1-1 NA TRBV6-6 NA CASSYFSGWENEAFF TGTGCCAGCAGTTACTTCTCAGGGTGGGAAAATGAAGCTTTCTTT
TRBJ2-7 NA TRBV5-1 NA CASSSGANYEQYF TGCGCCAGCAGCTCAGGGGCCAACTACGAGCAGTACTTC
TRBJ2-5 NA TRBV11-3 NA CASRMKETQYF TGTGCCAGCAGAATGAAAGAGACCCAGTACTTC
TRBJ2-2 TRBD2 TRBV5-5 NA CASSLAGTSNTGELFF TGTGCCAGCAGCTTGGCCGGGACTAGTAACACCGGGGAGCTGTTTTTT
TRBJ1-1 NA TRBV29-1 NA CSGTENTEAFF TGCAGCGGGACAGAAAACACTGAAGCTTTCTTT
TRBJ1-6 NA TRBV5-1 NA CASSLGGSGGSPLHF TGCGCCAGCAGCTTGGGAGGGTCTGGGGGTTCACCCCTCCACTTT
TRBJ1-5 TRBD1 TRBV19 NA CASSTLGGTGKNQPQHF TGTGCCAGTAGTACCTTAGGGGGGACAGGGAAAAATCAGCCCCAGCATTTT
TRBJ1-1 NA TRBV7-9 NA CASSLGRGNTEAFF TGTGCCAGCAGCTTGGGACGGGGGAACACTGAAGCTTTCTTT
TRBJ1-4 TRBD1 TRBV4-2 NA CASSPYSRRQTGVLTNEKLFF TGTGCCAGCAGCCCTTACTCACGGCGGCAGACAGGGGTGCTGACTAATGAAAAACTGTTTTTT